The source of this T cell receptor beta chain is a study of blood T cell repertoires in COVID-19. Overall study context: Some COVID-19 samples were acute and others convalescent; all came from the United States, Italy and Spain. The analysed material was cDNA or gDNA that came from T cells, B-cell-depleted T cells, or PBMCs.

In the original analysis: Nucleated cell number was recorded as an estimate derived from reference gene primer amplification. Sequenced by immunoSEQ multiplex PCR; TCRdb stores in-frame clones only, minus some. V and J calls and clone size are as listed in that table; D and trimming were resolved from the DNA. The sample contains 150,000 to 200,000 clones, around 90% of which appear only once. V lost 4 bases to trimming and J lost 4 bases; unmatched junction nucleotides: 1. Germline CDR1 SQVTM, CDR2 ANQGSEA. The CDR3 has 13 residues. Specimen: peripheral blood. The chain uses TRBV29-1 and TRBJ1-2; TRBD1 aligns across 12 bases. This clonotype was sampled from a man aged 60 to 75 with acute or convalescent COVID-19. The CDR3 reads CSVGDRGLYGYTF. The DNA for the CDR3 is TGCAGCGTTGGGGACAGGGGGCTCTATGGCTACACCTTC. Looking up the rest from reference TRBV29-1 and TRBJ1-2 gives the full variable domain: SAVISQKPSRDICQRGTSLTIQCQVDSQVTMMFWYRQQPGQSLTLIATANQGSEATYESGFVIDKFPISRPNLTFSTLTVSNMSPEDSSIYLCSVGDRGLYGYTFGSGTRLTVV.